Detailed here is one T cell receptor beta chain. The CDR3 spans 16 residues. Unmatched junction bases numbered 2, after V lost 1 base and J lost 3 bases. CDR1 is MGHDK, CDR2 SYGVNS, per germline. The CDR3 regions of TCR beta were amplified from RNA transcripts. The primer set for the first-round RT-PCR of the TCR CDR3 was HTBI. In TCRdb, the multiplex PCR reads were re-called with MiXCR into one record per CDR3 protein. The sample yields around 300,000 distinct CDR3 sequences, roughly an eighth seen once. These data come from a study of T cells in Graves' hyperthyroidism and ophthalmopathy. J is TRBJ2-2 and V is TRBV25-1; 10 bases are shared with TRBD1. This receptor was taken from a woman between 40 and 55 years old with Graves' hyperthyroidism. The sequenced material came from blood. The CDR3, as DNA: TGTGCCAGCAGTGAATTGGGGACAGGGGACACCGGGGAGCTGTTTTTT. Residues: CASSELGTGDTGELFF.